This T cell receptor beta chain was identified in a study of T-cell reconstitution after alpha-beta-depleted transplantation in children. Findings and limits, study-wide: Reported findings indicate that, about two months after transplant, alpha-beta T cells came from several hundred expanded clones, which were derived from non-depleted graft cells. Diversity and T-cell counts at one year after transplant derived mostly from new T cells.

This CDR3 is 16 amino acids long. V lost 4 bases and J lost 0, with 14 bases in between. Germline V gene data show CDR1 as MGHRA and CDR2 as YSYEKL. The TCRbeta library was prepared with unique molecular identifiers. Using its own MiXCR run on the PCR reads, TCRdb lists one record per CDR3 protein. Of around 90,000 distinct CDR3 sequences in the sample, 15% are singletons; the top ten hold about 18%. This clonotype was counted many times. Its specificity is not known. The J gene is TRBJ2-3, the V gene TRBV4-1; a possible D gene is TRBD2 (5 bases). The sequencing used PBMCs, mostly from graft donor cells, collected 180 days after TCRalphabeta/CD19-depleted stem cell transplant. This sequence was found in a male patient aged 2-9 years who had a stem cell transplant for acute lymphoblastic leukemia, so the T cells may come from the graft donor. Written as DNA, the CDR3 is TGCGCCAGCAGCCTCCGGACTGCCTCTAGCACAGATACGCAGTATTTT. It translates to CASSLRTASSTDTQYF.